This entry concerns a single TCR beta chain. What this receptor recognizes is not known. No clone much larger than this one lies a single base away; base qualities are absent. Library generation was performed with PCR. Sequencing took place on an Illumina HiSeq 2500. TCR libraries were prepared with molecular barcoding, using unique molecular identifiers to normalize TCRbeta repertoire quantification. Clones were called with MiXCR by TCRdb after fastp trimmed the public reads at Q25, and only in-frame beta chains were retained. Duplicate CDR3 protein sequences are folded into a single record with the most common DNA and genes. Counted in this sample were 600,000 to 700,000 distinct CDR3 sequences; roughly 14% of them appeared once. The top ten clones comprise about 0.79% of the sample. The data were obtained in a study of T-cell reconstitution after alpha-beta-depleted transplantation in children listed by TCRdb under 2016. Regarding the research as a whole: Using TCR repertoire profiling, the study followed T-cell immune reconstitution in a quantitative way in children after TCRalphabeta/CD19-depleted allogeneic hematopoietic cell transplantation. The paper's findings and limits, for the study overall: In some patients, high TCRbeta diversity at day 60 was attributed to recipient T cells and intrathymic progenitors that had survived conditioning. Over subsequent months, a decline in hyperexpanded clone frequencies was noted, and after one year, T-cell counts and TCRbeta diversity were mostly ascribed to newly produced T cells. About two months after transplant, the apparently early recovery of alphabetaT-cell counts reportedly depended on just several hundred clones that had expanded rapidly and came from non-depleted graft cells.

The sample's treatment or condition label is to be understood as: allogeneic hematopoietic cell transplantation with graft depleted of TCRalphabeta T cells and CD19 B cells. The children who served as transplant recipients had been given grafts of TCRalphabeta/CD19-depleted allogeneic hematopoietic cells. The CDR3 contains 15 residues, cysteine and phenylalanine counted. The DNA shown is the 45-base CDR3, in frame from base 1. At the junction V is shortened by 0 bases and J by 8 bases, with 15 bases in between. CDR1 is given as LGHDT and CDR2 as YNNKEL, both from the germline V gene (reference sequence).

This clonotype was obtained from a girl aged 2 to 9 with congenital amegakaryocytic thrombocytopenia, due to receive a stem cell transplant. Recombination connected TRBV3-1 to TRBJ2-3; possibly the D gene is TRBD1, per 5 matching bases. The input for sequencing was PBMCs, taken before TCRalphabeta/CD19-depleted stem cell transplant. CDR3 sequence: CASSQDLRQLSTQYF. In nucleotides, the sequence is TGTGCCAGCAGCCAAGATCTTCGACAGCTGAGTACGCAGTATTTT.